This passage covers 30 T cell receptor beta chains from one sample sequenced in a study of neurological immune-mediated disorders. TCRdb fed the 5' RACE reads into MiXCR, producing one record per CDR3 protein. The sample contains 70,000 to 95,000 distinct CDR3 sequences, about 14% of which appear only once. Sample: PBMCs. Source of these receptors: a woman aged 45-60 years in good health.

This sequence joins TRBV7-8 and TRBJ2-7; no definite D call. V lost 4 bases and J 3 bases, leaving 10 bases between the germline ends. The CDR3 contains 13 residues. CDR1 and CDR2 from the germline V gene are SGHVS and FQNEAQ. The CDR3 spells CASSSTDHYEQYF. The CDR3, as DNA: TGTGCCAGCAGCTCGACCGACCACTACGAGCAGTACTTC. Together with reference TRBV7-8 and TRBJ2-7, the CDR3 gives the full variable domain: GAGVSQSPRYKVAKRGQDVALRCDPISGHVSLFWYQQALGQGPEFLTYFQNEAQLDKSGLPSDRFFAERPEGSVSTLKIQRTQQEDSAVYLCASSSTDHYEQYFGPGTRLTVT.

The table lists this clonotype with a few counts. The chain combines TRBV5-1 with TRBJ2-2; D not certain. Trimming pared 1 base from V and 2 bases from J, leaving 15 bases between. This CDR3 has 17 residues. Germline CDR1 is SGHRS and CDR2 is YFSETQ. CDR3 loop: CASSLTLGNQNTGELFF. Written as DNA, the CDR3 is TGCGCCAGCAGCTTGACTTTAGGGAACCAAAACACCGGGGAGCTGTTTTTT.

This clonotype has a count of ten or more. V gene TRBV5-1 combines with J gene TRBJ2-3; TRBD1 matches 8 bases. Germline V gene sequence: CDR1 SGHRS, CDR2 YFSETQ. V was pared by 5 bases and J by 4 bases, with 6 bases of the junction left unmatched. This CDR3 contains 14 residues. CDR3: CASRYGQGADTQYF. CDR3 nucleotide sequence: TGCGCCAGCAGATACGGACAGGGAGCAGATACGCAGTATTTT.

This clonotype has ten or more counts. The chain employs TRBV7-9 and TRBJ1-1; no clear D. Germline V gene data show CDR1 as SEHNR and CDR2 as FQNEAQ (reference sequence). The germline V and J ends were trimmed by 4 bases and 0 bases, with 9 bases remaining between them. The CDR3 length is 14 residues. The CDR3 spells CASSSYFLNTEAFF. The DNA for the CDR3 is TGTGCCAGCAGCTCCTACTTCCTGAACACTGAAGCTTTCTTT.

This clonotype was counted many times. Written as DNA, the CDR3 is TGTGCCAGCAGTTCCCCTAGCGGGAGCGTGTACGAGCAGTACTTC. It codes for CASSSPSGSVYEQYF. The V gene is TRBV6-5, the J gene TRBJ2-7; TRBD2 aligns across 10 bases. After removal of 4 bases from V and 4 bases from J, the junction contained 7 bases not matched to a gene. Germline V gene lookup returns CDR1 MNHEY and CDR2 SVGAGI. The CDR3 extends over 15 amino acids.

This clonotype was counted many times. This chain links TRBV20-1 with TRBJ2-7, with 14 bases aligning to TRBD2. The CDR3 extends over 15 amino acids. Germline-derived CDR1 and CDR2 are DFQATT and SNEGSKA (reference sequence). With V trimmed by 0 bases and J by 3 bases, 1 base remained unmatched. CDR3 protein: CSAREGLAGVYEQYF. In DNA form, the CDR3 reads TGCAGTGCTAGAGAGGGACTAGCGGGGGTCTACGAGCAGTACTTC.

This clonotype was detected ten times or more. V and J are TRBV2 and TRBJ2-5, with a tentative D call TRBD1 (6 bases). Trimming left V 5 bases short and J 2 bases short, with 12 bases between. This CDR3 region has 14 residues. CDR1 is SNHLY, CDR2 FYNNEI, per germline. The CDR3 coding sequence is TGTGCCAGCAGTTCACAGGGCGGACAAGAGACCCAGTACTTC. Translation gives CASSSQGGQETQYF. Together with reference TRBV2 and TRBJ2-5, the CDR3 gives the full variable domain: EPEVTQTPSHQVTQMGQEVILRCVPISNHLYFYWYRQILGQKVEFLVSFYNNEISEKSEIFDDQFSVERPDGSNFTLKIRSTKLEDSAMYFCASSSQGGQETQYFGPGTRLLVL.

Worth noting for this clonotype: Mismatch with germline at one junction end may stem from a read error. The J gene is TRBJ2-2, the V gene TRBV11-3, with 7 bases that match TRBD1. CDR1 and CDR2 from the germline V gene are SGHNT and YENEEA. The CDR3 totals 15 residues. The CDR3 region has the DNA TGTGCCAGCAGCATACAGGGGAAGAACACCGGGGAGCAGTTTTTT. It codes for CASSIQGKNTGEQFF.

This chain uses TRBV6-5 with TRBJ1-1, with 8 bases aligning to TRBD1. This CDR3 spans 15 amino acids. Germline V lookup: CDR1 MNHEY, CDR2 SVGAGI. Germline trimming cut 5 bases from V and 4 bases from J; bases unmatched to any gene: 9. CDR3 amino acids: CASSDRQGPGTEAFF. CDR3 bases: TGTGCCAGCAGTGACCGACAGGGGCCGGGCACTGAAGCTTTCTTT.

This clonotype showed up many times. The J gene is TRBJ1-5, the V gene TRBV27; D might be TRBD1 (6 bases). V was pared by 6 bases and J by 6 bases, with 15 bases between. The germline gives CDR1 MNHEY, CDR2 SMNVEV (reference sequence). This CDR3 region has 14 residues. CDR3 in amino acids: CASSSRQVSQPQHF. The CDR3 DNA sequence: TGTGCCAGCAGCTCCAGACAGGTCAGTCAGCCCCAGCATTTT.

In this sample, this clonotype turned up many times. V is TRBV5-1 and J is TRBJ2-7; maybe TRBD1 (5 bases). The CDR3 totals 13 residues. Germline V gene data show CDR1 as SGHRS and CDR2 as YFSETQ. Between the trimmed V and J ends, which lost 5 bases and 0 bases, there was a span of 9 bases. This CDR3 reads CASRKDSSYEQYF. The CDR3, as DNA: TGCGCCAGCAGGAAAGACAGCTCCTACGAGCAGTACTTC.

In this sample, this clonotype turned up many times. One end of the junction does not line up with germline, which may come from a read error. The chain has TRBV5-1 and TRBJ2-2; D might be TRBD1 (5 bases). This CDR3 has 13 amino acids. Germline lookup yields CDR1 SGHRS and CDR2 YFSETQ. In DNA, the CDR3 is TGCGGCAGCAGCTTGCAAGGGGCCGGGGAGCTGTTTTTT. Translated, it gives CGSSLQGAGELFF.

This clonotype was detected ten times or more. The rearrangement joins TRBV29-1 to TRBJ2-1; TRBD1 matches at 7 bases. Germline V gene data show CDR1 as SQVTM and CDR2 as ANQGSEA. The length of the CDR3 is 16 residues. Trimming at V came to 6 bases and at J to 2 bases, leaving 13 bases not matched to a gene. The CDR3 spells CSVETGTADAYNEQFF. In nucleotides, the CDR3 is TGCAGCGTCGAAACCGGGACAGCCGACGCCTACAATGAGCAGTTCTTC.

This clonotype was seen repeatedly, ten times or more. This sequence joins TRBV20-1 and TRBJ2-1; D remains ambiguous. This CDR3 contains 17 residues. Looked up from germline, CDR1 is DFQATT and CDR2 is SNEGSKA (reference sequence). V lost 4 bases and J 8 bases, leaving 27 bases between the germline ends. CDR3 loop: CSATSGPPAPGWDEQFF. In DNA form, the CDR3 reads TGCAGTGCTACCTCCGGCCCCCCTGCCCCCGGTTGGGATGAGCAGTTCTTC.

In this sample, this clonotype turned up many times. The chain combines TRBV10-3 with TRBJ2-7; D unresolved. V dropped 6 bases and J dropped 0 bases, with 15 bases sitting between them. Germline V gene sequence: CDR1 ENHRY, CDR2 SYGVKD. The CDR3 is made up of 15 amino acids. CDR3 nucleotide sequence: TGTGCCATCAGAGCCGAGCCCAGGTCCTCCTACGAGCAGTACTTC. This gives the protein CAIRAEPRSSYEQYF.

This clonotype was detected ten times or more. The CDR3 DNA is TGCAGTGCTAGAGGGGCCCCCGGGACAGGGGTTCGGGATGAGCAGTTCTTC. This sequence encodes CSARGAPGTGVRDEQFF. V usage is TRBV20-1 and J usage is TRBJ2-1; TRBD1 aligns across 10 bases. The length of the CDR3 is 17 residues. Germline loops: CDR1 DFQATT, CDR2 SNEGSKA (reference sequence). V trimming: 1 base; J trimming: 8 bases; junction bases outside the gene matches: 14.

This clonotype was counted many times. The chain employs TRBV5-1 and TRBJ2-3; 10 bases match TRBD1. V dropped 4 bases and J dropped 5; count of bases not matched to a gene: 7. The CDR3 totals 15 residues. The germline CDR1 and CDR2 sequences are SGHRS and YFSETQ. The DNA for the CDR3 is TGCGCCAGCAGCCCCGACAGGGGGCGTATAGATACGCAGTATTTT. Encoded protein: CASSPDRGRIDTQYF.

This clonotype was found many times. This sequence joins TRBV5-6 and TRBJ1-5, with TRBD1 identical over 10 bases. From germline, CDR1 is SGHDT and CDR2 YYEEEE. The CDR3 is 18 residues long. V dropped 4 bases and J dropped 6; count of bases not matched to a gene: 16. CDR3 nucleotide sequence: TGTGCCAGCAGCCAAAAACCCGGGACAGGGGCGACGGGTCAGCCCCAGCATTTT. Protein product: CASSQKPGTGATGQPQHF.

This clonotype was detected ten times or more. The CDR3 here is CSARDRVTGETGELFF. CDR3 coding DNA: TGCAGTGCTAGAGATCGTGTGACGGGAGAAACCGGGGAGCTGTTTTTT. The chain links TRBV20-1 to TRBJ2-2; D is perhaps TRBD2 (6 bases). Trimming pared 0 bases from V and 5 bases from J, leaving 16 bases between. This CDR3 spans 16 amino acids. CDR1 and CDR2 (germline): DFQATT, SNEGSKA (reference sequence).

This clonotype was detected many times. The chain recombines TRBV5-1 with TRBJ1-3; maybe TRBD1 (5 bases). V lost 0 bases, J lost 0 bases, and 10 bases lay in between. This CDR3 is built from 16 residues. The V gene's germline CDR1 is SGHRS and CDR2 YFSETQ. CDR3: CASSLEGTHSGNTIYF. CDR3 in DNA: TGCGCCAGCAGCTTGGAAGGGACTCACTCTGGAAACACCATATATTTT.

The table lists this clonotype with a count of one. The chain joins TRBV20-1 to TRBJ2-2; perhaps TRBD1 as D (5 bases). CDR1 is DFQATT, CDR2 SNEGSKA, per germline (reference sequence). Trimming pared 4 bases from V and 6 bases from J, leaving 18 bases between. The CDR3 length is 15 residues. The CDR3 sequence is CSAIRHGASAGELFF. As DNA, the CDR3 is TGCAGTGCTATCAGACATGGGGCGTCGGCCGGGGAGCTGTTTTTT.

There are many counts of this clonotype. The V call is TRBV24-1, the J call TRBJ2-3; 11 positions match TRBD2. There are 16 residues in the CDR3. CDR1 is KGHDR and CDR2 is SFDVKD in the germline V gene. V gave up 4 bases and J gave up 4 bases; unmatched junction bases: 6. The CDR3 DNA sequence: TGTGCCACCAGTGACATTAGCGGGGGGGCCCCAGATACGCAGTATTTT. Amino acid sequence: CATSDISGGAPDTQYF.

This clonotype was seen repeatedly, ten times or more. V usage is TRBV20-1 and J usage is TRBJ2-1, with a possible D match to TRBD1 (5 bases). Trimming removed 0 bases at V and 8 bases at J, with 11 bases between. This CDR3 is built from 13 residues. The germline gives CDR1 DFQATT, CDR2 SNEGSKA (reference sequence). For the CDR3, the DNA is TGCAGTGCTAGAGATGCCAGGGTCCATGAGCAGTTCTTC. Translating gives CSARDARVHEQFF.

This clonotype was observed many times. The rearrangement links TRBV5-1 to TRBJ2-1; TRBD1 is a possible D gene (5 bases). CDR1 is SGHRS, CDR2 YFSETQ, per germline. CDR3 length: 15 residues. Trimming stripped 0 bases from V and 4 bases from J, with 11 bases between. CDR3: CASSLEGDGYNEQFF. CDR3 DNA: TGCGCCAGCAGCTTGGAAGGGGATGGGTACAATGAGCAGTTCTTC.

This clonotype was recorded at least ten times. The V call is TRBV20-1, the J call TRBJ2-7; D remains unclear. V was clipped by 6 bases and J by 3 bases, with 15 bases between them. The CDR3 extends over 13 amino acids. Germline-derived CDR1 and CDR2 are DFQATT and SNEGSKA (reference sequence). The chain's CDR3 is CSARAQPNYEQYF. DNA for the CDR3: TGCAGTGCCCGGGCCCAACCTAACTACGAGCAGTACTTC.

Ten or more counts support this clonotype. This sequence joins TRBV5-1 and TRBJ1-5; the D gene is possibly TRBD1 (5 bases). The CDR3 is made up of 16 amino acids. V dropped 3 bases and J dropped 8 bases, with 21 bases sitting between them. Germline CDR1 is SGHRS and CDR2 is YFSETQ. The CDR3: CASSSGGSQGIEPQHF. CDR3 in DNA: TGCGCCAGCAGCTCCGGAGGGAGTCAGGGTATTGAGCCCCAGCATTTT.

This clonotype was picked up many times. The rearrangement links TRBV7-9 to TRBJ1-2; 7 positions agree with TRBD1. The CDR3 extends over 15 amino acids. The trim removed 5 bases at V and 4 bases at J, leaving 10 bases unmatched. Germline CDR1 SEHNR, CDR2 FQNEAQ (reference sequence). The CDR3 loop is CASSQTSTGLYGYTF. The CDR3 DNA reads TGTGCCAGCAGCCAAACCTCGACAGGGCTCTATGGCTACACCTTC.

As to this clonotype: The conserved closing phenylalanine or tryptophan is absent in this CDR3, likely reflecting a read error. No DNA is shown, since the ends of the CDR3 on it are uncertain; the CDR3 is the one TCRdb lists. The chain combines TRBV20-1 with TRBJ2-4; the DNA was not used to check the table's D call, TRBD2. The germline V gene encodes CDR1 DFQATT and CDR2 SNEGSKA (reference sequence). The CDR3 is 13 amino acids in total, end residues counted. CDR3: CSAPAGGGNIQHL.

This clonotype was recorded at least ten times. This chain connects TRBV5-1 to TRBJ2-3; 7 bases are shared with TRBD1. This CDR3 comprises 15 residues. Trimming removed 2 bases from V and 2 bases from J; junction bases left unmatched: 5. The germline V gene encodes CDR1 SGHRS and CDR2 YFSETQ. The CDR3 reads CASSFGDSYTDTQYF. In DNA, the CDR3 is TGCGCCAGCAGCTTCGGGGACAGCTACACAGATACGCAGTATTTT.

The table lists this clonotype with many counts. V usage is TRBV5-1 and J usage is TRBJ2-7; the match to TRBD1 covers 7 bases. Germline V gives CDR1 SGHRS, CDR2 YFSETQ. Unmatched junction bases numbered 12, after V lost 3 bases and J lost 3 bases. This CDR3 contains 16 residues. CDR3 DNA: TGCGCCAGCAGCTCCTCGACCGGGACAGCTCTCTACGAGCAGTACTTC. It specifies CASSSSTGTALYEQYF.